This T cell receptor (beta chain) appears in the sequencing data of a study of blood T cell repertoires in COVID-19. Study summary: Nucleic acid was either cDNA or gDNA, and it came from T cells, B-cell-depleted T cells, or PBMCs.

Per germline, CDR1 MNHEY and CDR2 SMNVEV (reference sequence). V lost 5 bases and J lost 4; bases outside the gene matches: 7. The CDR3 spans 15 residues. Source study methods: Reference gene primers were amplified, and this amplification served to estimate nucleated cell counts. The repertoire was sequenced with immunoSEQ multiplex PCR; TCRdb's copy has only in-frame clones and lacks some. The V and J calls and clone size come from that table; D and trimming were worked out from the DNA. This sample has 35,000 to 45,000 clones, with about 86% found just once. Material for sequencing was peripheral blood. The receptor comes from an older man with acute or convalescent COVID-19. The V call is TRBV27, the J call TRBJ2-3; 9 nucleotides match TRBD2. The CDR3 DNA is TGTGCCAGCAGTCGGTATAGCGGGGGATCAGATACGCAGTATTTT. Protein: CASSRYSGGSDTQYF.